Detailed here is one TCR beta chain. Only in-frame clones appear in the TCRdb table, and some are missing; sequencing was by immunoSEQ multiplex PCR. The sample lists over 100,000 clones, around nine tenths occurring once. The data were obtained in a study of control samples from healthy donors and cancer patients. The CDR3 covers 18 residues. Germline V CDR1 and CDR2: MNHEY, SMNVEV (reference sequence). With V trimmed by 10 bases and J by 0 bases, 12 bases remained unmatched. The sequence derives from a man aged 45-65 years in good health. The chain joins TRBV27 to TRBJ2-3; TRBD2 aligns across 14 bases. Sequenced material: blood. The CDR3: CATQSGTSGGVSTDTQYF. DNA of the CDR3: TGTGCCACCCAATCCGGGACTAGCGGGGGAGTTAGCACAGATACGCAGTATTTT.